Listed below are T cell receptor beta chains from one sample, sequenced in a study of control samples from healthy donors and cancer patients. The assay was immunoSEQ multiplex PCR, and TCRdb's table has in-frame clones only and misses some. The sample comprises around 30,000 clones, roughly 93% of which are singletons, and over 10% rests with the top ten. The sequenced material came from PBMCs. The origin of the receptors is a man aged 45-65 years with lung cancer. CDR3s include the opening cysteine and the closing phenylalanine or tryptophan. Each record gives: J gene, clone size, V gene, CDR3 protein. Size is stated for part of the rows, as once, few or many counts, or as a class when the clone is expanded.

J gene: TRBJ2-7
clone size: once
V gene: TRBV19
CDR3 protein: CASSIRDRSYEQYF

J gene: TRBJ2-3
clone size: .
V gene: TRBV12-3/TRBV12-4
CDR3 protein: CASNYQGRTQYF

J gene: TRBJ2-1
clone size: .
V gene: TRBV6-6
CDR3 protein: CASATSGRNNEQFF

J gene: TRBJ2-5
clone size: once
V gene: TRBV6-5
CDR3 protein: CASSYGQGRRETQYF

J gene: TRBJ2-7
clone size: few
V gene: TRBV3-1/TRBV3-2
CDR3 protein: CASSPEQSNEQYF

J gene: TRBJ1-2
clone size: .
V gene: TRBV13
CDR3 protein: CASSLGSRGNDGYTF

J gene: TRBJ2-1
clone size: .
V gene: TRBV9
CDR3 protein: CASSVGRGVRGSYNEQFF

J gene: TRBJ2-1
clone size: .
V gene: TRBV10-3
CDR3 protein: CAISPKPPGLAGGRGEFF

J gene: TRBJ1-6
clone size: once
V gene: TRBV27
CDR3 protein: CASSFFPPLFDRDEEYSPLHF

J gene: TRBJ2-7
clone size: .
V gene: TRBV6-2/TRBV6-3
CDR3 protein: CASSYGTSYEQYF

J gene: TRBJ1-2
clone size: .
V gene: TRBV5-1
CDR3 protein: CASSLGLQGNYGYTF

J gene: TRBJ2-1
clone size: .
V gene: TRBV30
CDR3 protein: CAWSALNNEQFF

J gene: TRBJ1-6
clone size: .
V gene: TRBV6-1
CDR3 protein: CASSEATNSPLHF

J gene: TRBJ1-2
clone size: .
V gene: TRBV5-1
CDR3 protein: CASRTGTGGNGYTF

J gene: TRBJ1-6
clone size: .
V gene: TRBV27
CDR3 protein: CASRTDSYNSPLHF

J gene: TRBJ1-5
clone size: .
V gene: TRBV27
CDR3 protein: CASSRSPGDGNQPQHF

J gene: TRBJ2-3
clone size: .
V gene: TRBV9
CDR3 protein: CASTSGGKSTDTQYF

J gene: TRBJ2-5
clone size: .
V gene: TRBV3-1/TRBV3-2
CDR3 protein: CASSQALAGGGGETQYF

J gene: TRBJ1-2
clone size: .
V gene: TRBV25-1
CDR3 protein: CASSEYTGGANGYTF

J gene: TRBJ1-6
clone size: .
V gene: TRBV7-9
CDR3 protein: CASSSINRDRGSPLHF

J gene: TRBJ1-5
clone size: .
V gene: TRBV20-1
CDR3 protein: CSASLAADRNQPQHF

J gene: TRBJ2-1
clone size: .
V gene: TRBV7-3
CDR3 protein: CASSLGQYNEQFF

J gene: TRBJ1-1
clone size: .
V gene: TRBV7-2
CDR3 protein: CASSLGAYTTGTEAFF

J gene: TRBJ1-5
clone size: .
V gene: TRBV7-2
CDR3 protein: CASSADFGEGAQPQHF

J gene: TRBJ1-2
clone size: .
V gene: TRBV9
CDR3 protein: CASSGRGRPYGYTF

J gene: TRBJ1-2
clone size: once
V gene: TRBV6-6
CDR3 protein: CASINRERNNYGYTF

J gene: TRBJ2-3
clone size: .
V gene: TRBV19
CDR3 protein: CASSRGASTDTQYF

J gene: TRBJ1-1
clone size: .
V gene: TRBV3-1/TRBV3-2
CDR3 protein: CASSPSGGTEAFF

J gene: TRBJ2-7
clone size: .
V gene: TRBV11-2
CDR3 protein: CASSTRGSWNLGASYEQYF

J gene: TRBJ2-7
clone size: .
V gene: TRBV19
CDR3 protein: CASSMGSPAYEQYF

J gene: TRBJ2-5
clone size: .
V gene: TRBV19
CDR3 protein: CASSIARGETQYF

J gene: TRBJ2-5
clone size: .
V gene: TRBV10-3
CDR3 protein: CAIRGTSIQETQYF

J gene: TRBJ2-3
clone size: .
V gene: TRBV5-4
CDR3 protein: CASSFAGSTDTQYF

J gene: TRBJ2-3
clone size: .
V gene: TRBV5-5
CDR3 protein: CASSPDRMSDTQYF

J gene: TRBJ1-2
clone size: .
V gene: TRBV7-3
CDR3 protein: CASSLTPWLGGYTF

J gene: TRBJ2-1
clone size: .
V gene: TRBV5-5
CDR3 protein: CASSWGLAGGNEQFF

J gene: TRBJ1-4
clone size: .
V gene: TRBV3-1/TRBV3-2
CDR3 protein: CASSDASEKLFF

J gene: TRBJ1-5
clone size: few
V gene: TRBV7-8
CDR3 protein: CASSPDRGSQPQHF

J gene: TRBJ2-3
clone size: .
V gene: TRBV18
CDR3 protein: CASSPQAGGTQGTQYF

J gene: TRBJ1-5
clone size: .
V gene: TRBV28
CDR3 protein: CASSQGAGNQPQHF

J gene: TRBJ2-7
clone size: .
V gene: TRBV5-8
CDR3 protein: CASSLVTGRSYEQYF

J gene: TRBJ1-6
clone size: .
V gene: TRBV19
CDR3 protein: CASSTGTEDSPLHF